The 27 T cell receptor beta chains below were found in one sample sequenced in a study of blood T cell repertoires in COVID-19. Only in-frame clones appear in the TCRdb table, and some are missing; sequencing was by immunoSEQ multiplex PCR. Of about 240,000 clones listed, 80% to 85% were seen once; the top ten hold over 10%. The specimen sequenced was peripheral blood. These receptors were obtained from an older woman with active or convalescent COVID-19.

V usage is TRBV10-2 and J usage is TRBJ2-7; 8 bases align to TRBD1. Trimming took 6 bases from V and 5 from J; bases not matched to a gene: 9. Germline V gene data show CDR1 as WSHSY and CDR2 as SAAADI. The CDR3 runs to 14 residues. The CDR3 DNA sequence: TGCGCCAGCAGAGCTTCGGGACAGGCCAACGAGCAGTACTTC. This translates into CASRASGQANEQYF.

This chain links TRBV7-3 with TRBJ1-2, with 10 bases fitting TRBD1. Germline V lookup: CDR1 SGHTA, CDR2 FQGTGA. J lost 3 bases, V lost 5 bases, and 3 bases had no gene match. The CDR3 loop spans 14 amino acids. CDR3 sequence: CASSKDRGDYGYTF. The CDR3 DNA sequence: TGTGCCAGCAGCAAGGACAGGGGGGACTATGGCTACACCTTC. The entire variable domain, with the rest obtained from reference TRBV7-3 and TRBJ1-2, is as follows: GAGVSQTPSNKVTEKGKYVELRCDPISGHTALYWYRQSLGQGPEFLIYFQGTGAADDSGLPNDRFFAVRPEGSVSTLKIQRTERGDSAVYLCASSKDRGDYGYTFGSGTRLTVV.

This clone has only a few counts. This rearrangement joins TRBV11-2 to TRBJ1-6, with no clear D. Germline V CDR1 and CDR2: SGHAT, FQNNGV. The CDR3 contains 15 residues. Trimming left V 5 bases short and J 8 bases short, with 16 bases between. The CDR3 region has the DNA TGTGCCAGCAGCCCGCGAGGAGGGCGGGATTCACCCCTCCACTTT. Its protein is CASSPRGGRDSPLHF.

V is TRBV6-2 or TRBV6-3 and J is TRBJ2-4, with TRBD1 as a possible D gene (6 bases). Germline V gene data show CDR1 as MNHEY and CDR2 as SVGEGT. Trimming stripped 4 bases from V and 5 bases from J, with 12 bases between. CDR3 size: 14 residues. The CDR3 nucleotides read TGTGCCAGCAGTTCTACAGGGTGGGAAAACATTCAGTACTTC. Residues: CASSSTGWENIQYF.

This clone was recorded many times. The gene calls are TRBV30 and TRBJ2-1, with TRBD1 as a possible D gene (6 bases). Trimming took off 2 bases at V and 8 bases at J, with 10 bases between the two ends. Germline values: CDR1 GTSNPN, CDR2 SVGIG (reference sequence). The CDR3 runs to 12 residues. The CDR3, as DNA: TGTGCCTGGAGTCTACAGGGTTATGAGCAGTTCTTC. It encodes CAWSLQGYEQFF.

This rearrangement joins TRBV12-3 or TRBV12-4 to TRBJ1-2; maybe TRBD1 (5 bases). The CDR3 runs to 13 residues. V was shortened by 3 bases and J by 6 bases, with 11 bases between the two germline ends. CDR3 amino acids: CASSLRGTHGYTF. CDR3 nucleotides: TGTGCCAGCAGTTTGCGGGGGACCCATGGCTACACCTTC.

The chain links TRBV7-6 to TRBJ2-7; D not resolved. Trimming took 5 bases from V and 0 from J, leaving 14 bases between them. The CDR3 runs to 15 residues. Germline assignment: CDR1 SGHVS and CDR2 FNYEAQ. CDR3 DNA sequence: TGTGCCAGCAGCCCCAGCCGGGTCAACTCCTACGAGCAGTACTTC. It specifies CASSPSRVNSYEQYF.

About this clone itself: One junction end disagrees with the germline gene, perhaps due to a read error. This chain links TRBV7-9 with TRBJ2-7; D unresolved. CDR3 size: 11 residues. Germline V lookup: CDR1 SEHNR, CDR2 FQNEAQ (reference sequence). CDR3 region: CASSLGRNASF. The CDR3, as DNA: TGTGCCAGCAGCTTAGGGCGGAACGCGTCCTTC.

V usage is TRBV4-2 and J usage is TRBJ2-2; D possibly corresponds to TRBD1 (6 bases). Per germline, CDR1 LGHNA and CDR2 YNFKEQ. The CDR3 has 15 amino acids. The V and J ends lost 4 bases and 4 bases respectively, with 13 bases between them. The CDR3 nucleotides read TGTGCCAGCAGCCTTACCCAGGGGCGCACCGGGGAGCTGTTTTTT. Protein product: CASSLTQGRTGELFF.

The CDR3 loop is CASSPAAGTGVHYEQYF. DNA of the CDR3: TGCGCCAGCAGCCCGGCCGCCGGGACAGGGGTACACTACGAGCAGTACTTC. This chain joins TRBV5-1 and TRBJ2-7; 10 bases map to TRBD1. The V gene's germline CDR1 is SGHRS and CDR2 YFSETQ. The CDR3 covers 17 residues. J lost 3 bases, V lost 4 bases, and 13 bases had no gene match.

The chain is built from TRBV2 and TRBJ1-6; 9 bases map to TRBD1. Trimming cost V 6 bases and J 0 bases; bases outside gene matches: 3. Germline assignment: CDR1 SNHLY and CDR2 FYNNEI. The length of the CDR3 is 16 residues. CDR3 sequence (DNA): TGTGCCAGCAGGGGGACAGGGAGCTCCTATAATTCACCCCTCCACTTT. Its protein is CASRGTGSSYNSPLHF. Variable domain in full (rest from reference TRBV2 and TRBJ1-6): EPEVTQTPSHQVTQMGQEVILRCVPISNHLYFYWYRQILGQKVEFLVSFYNNEISEKSEIFDDQFSVERPDGSNFTLKIRSTKLEDSAMYFCASRGTGSSYNSPLHFGNGTRLTVT.

The chain couples TRBV19 to TRBJ1-2; the match to TRBD1 covers 7 bases. V trimming: 1 base; J trimming: 1 base; junction bases outside the gene matches: 3. CDR1 is LNHDA and CDR2 is SQIVND in the germline V gene (reference sequence). This CDR3 is 15 amino acids long. The CDR3 reads CASSIVAGGNYGYTF. The CDR3 region has the DNA TGTGCCAGTAGTATAGTGGCAGGGGGTAACTATGGCTACACCTTC. The full variable domain, completed using reference TRBV19 and TRBJ1-2, is DGGITQSPKYLFRKEGQNVTLSCEQNLNHDAMYWYRQDPGQGLRLIYYSQIVNDFQKGDIAEGYSVSREKKESFPLTVTSAQKNPTAFYLCASSIVAGGNYGYTFGSGTRLTVV.

The rearrangement links TRBV5-5 to TRBJ1-6; D call uncertain. Per germline, CDR1 SGHKS and CDR2 YYEKEE (reference sequence). Trimming left V 0 bases short and J 8 bases short, with 12 bases between. This CDR3 has 15 amino acids. This CDR3 is CASSLEWWRDSPLHF. The CDR3 bases are TGTGCCAGCAGCTTGGAATGGTGGCGGGATTCACCCCTCCACTTT. Variable domain in full (rest from reference TRBV5-5 and TRBJ1-6): DAGVTQSPTHLIKTRGQQVTLRCSPISGHKSVSWYQQVLGQGPQFIFQYYEKEERGRGNFPDRFSARQFPNYSSELNVNALLLGDSALYLCASSLEWWRDSPLHFGNGTRLTVT.

The chain recombines TRBV6-5 with TRBJ2-1; D possibly corresponds to TRBD2 (7 bases). The germline CDR1 and CDR2 sequences are MNHEY and SVGAGI. V lost 7 bases, J lost 12 bases, and 19 bases lay in between. The CDR3 runs to 13 residues. In nucleotides, the CDR3 is TGTGCCAGCATCCTGACTGAGGGGGGGCGGCAGTTCTTC. Protein product: CASILTEGGRQFF.

The chain combines TRBV2 with TRBJ2-5; 9 positions agree with TRBD2. The trim removed 5 bases at V and 7 bases at J, leaving 11 bases unmatched. The CDR3 is made up of 15 amino acids. CDR1 is SNHLY and CDR2 is FYNNEI in the germline V gene. As DNA, the CDR3 is TGTGCCAGCAGTACCCAGCGGGGGGCTCAGGGGACCCAGTACTTC. Amino acid sequence: CASSTQRGAQGTQYF.

The V and J genes are TRBV5-8 and TRBJ2-7; 8 bases align to TRBD2. The germline V gene has CDR1 SGHTS and CDR2 YDEGEE. The junction had 10 bases not matched to a gene; V was cut back by 4 bases and J by 4 bases. The CDR3 sequence is 15 residues long. For the CDR3, the DNA is TGTGCCAGCAGCCGAAGTCGGGGGGGCTTGTACGAGCAGTACTTC. Translating gives CASSRSRGGLYEQYF. Full variable domain (missing parts from reference TRBV5-8 and TRBJ2-7): EAGVTQSPTHLIKTRGQQATLRCSPISGHTSVYWYQQALGLGLQFLLWYDEGEERNRGNFPPRFSGRQFPNYSSELNVNALELEDSALYLCASSRSRGGLYEQYFGPGTRLTVT.

This chain uses TRBV19 with TRBJ1-5; D is unresolved. Deletions cut 3 bases from V and 0 bases from J, with 9 bases between. The CDR3 runs to 15 residues. CDR1 is LNHDA and CDR2 is SQIVND in the germline V gene (reference sequence). CDR3 residues: CASSIEGLSNQPQHF. As DNA, the CDR3 is TGTGCCAGTAGTATTGAGGGCCTTAGCAATCAGCCCCAGCATTTT.

Here the CDR3 reads CASNLRGTHQETQYF. The CDR3 region has the DNA TGTGCCAGCAACCTTCGAGGAACGCACCAAGAGACCCAGTACTTC. The chain employs TRBV7-8 and TRBJ2-5; D unclear. This CDR3 region has 15 residues. Trimming took 7 bases from V and 0 from J, leaving 15 bases between them. Germline V gene sequence: CDR1 SGHVS, CDR2 FQNEAQ.

CDR3 residues: CASSKSSGQGTMNTEAFF. CDR3 sequence (DNA): TGTGCCAGCAGCAAATCATCGGGTCAGGGGACCATGAACACTGAAGCTTTCTTT. The chain joins TRBV21-1 to TRBJ1-1; TRBD1 is the table's D call, not checked against the DNA. TRBV21-1 is given as a pseudogene. The CDR3 runs 18 residues.

The gene calls are TRBV6-5 and TRBJ2-3; 9 positions agree with TRBD2. This CDR3 is built from 15 residues. The germline CDR1 and CDR2 sequences are MNHEY and SVGAGI. V shed 5 bases, J shed 5 bases, and the junction held 8 bases outside the gene matches. The DNA for the CDR3 is TGTGCCAGCAGTCCAGCGGGGGGCCTTATAGATACGCAGTATTTT. Translating it yields CASSPAGGLIDTQYF.

J is TRBJ2-6 and V is TRBV19, with 9 bases aligning to TRBD1. The germline V gene encodes CDR1 LNHDA and CDR2 SQIVND (reference sequence). The V and J ends lost 7 bases and 0 bases, in that order; junction bases with no gene match: 7. This CDR3 region has 17 residues. The CDR3: CASMRGQGVSGANVLTF. The CDR3 nucleotides are TGTGCCAGTATGAGGGGACAGGGTGTCTCTGGGGCCAACGTCCTGACTTTC.

The gene calls are TRBV7-2 and TRBJ1-2, with D possibly matching TRBD1 (6 bases). The germline V gene encodes CDR1 SGHTA and CDR2 FQGNSA. V was clipped by 2 bases and J by 0 bases, with 10 bases between them. The length of the CDR3 is 15 residues. CDR3: CASSLQQGSNYGYTF. The CDR3 region has the DNA TGTGCCAGCAGCTTACAACAGGGCTCTAACTATGGCTACACCTTC.

This clone has a handful of counts. This sequence joins TRBV5-1 and TRBJ1-1; tentative D call: TRBD1 (5 bases). The CDR3 consists of 14 residues. The ends were cut back, 0 bases at V and 6 bases at J, with 12 bases in the middle. Germline assignment: CDR1 SGHRS and CDR2 YFSETQ. The CDR3 spells CASSLGQTDAEAFF. For the CDR3, the DNA is TGCGCCAGCAGCTTGGGACAGACGGACGCTGAAGCTTTCTTT.

The CDR3 protein is CASSYRGHGNYEQYF. The CDR3 DNA reads as TGTGCCAGCAGCTACAGGGGACACGGGAACTACGAGCAGTACTTC. The chain combines TRBV5-8 with TRBJ2-7, with TRBD1 matching over 7 bases. Germline CDR1 reads SGHTS; CDR2 reads YDEGEE. The CDR3 spans 15 residues. The V and J ends lost 3 bases and 3 bases, in that order; junction bases with no gene match: 9.

The CDR3 sequence is CASSSPRQPNSPLHF. In DNA, the CDR3 is TGTGCCAGCAGCTCACCGAGGCAGCCCAATTCACCCCTCCACTTT. The chain combines TRBV7-9 with TRBJ1-6; D remains unclear. Trimming removed 4 bases from V and 7 bases from J, with 14 bases in between. CDR1 is SEHNR, CDR2 FQNEAQ, per germline (reference sequence). This CDR3 contains 15 residues.

This clone appeared a few times. The V call is TRBV3-1 (or the pseudogene TRBV3-2), the J call TRBJ2-7, with a possible D match to TRBD1 (6 bases). Germline CDR1 reads LGHDT; CDR2 reads YNNKEL (reference sequence). The CDR3 extends over 15 amino acids. The V gene lost 0 bases and the J gene lost 1 base, with 10 bases spanning the gap. This chain's CDR3 is CASSQDVGASYEQYF. In nucleotides, the CDR3 is TGTGCCAGCAGCCAAGATGTGGGGGCATCCTACGAGCAGTACTTC.

The chain combines TRBV4-1 with TRBJ2-1; 10 positions agree with TRBD1. There are 16 residues in the CDR3. V dropped 4 bases and J dropped 4; count of bases not matched to a gene: 7. The V gene's germline CDR1 is MGHRA and CDR2 YSYEKL. In DNA, the CDR3 is TGCGCCAGCAGCCGGTTCCGGGACAGGGGATACAATGAGCAGTTCTTC. Protein sequence: CASSRFRDRGYNEQFF.